Judged by abundance, the clone carrying this T cell receptor (beta chain) is medium-sized. No antigen is known for it. The ends were cut back, 5 bases at V and 5 bases at J, with 12 bases in the middle. Germline V CDR1 and CDR2: SGHTA, FQGNSA. The CDR3 runs 13 residues. Method: immunoSEQ multiplex PCR; TCRdb's copy keeps in-frame clones and lacks some. The sample has more than 10,000 clones; 84% are singletons. Patients all relapsed after autologous stem cell transplantation, and there was variation in brentuximab vedotin exposure. The sample is drawn from a study of PD-1 blockade in classical Hodgkin lymphoma. Study observations and caveats: Complete responders matched newly diagnosed patients in baseline diversity.

The TCR sequence derives from a human donor with classical Hodgkin lymphoma. V gene TRBV7-2 combines with J gene TRBJ1-1; D gene ambiguous. Sequencing used peripheral blood mononuclear cells (PBMCs), obtained at baseline. CDR3 bases: TGTGCCAGCAGCCCGAGAGTGGGAACTGAAGCTTTCTTT. This encodes CASSPRVGTEAFF.